Following are 3 T cell receptor beta chains from one sample sequenced in a study of T cells in Graves' hyperthyroidism and ophthalmopathy. RNA transcripts gave rise to amplified TCR beta CDR3 regions. TCR CDR3 regions were first amplified by RT-PCR with HTBI primers. TCRdb called the multiplex PCR reads again in MiXCR, with one record for every CDR3 protein. This repertoire shows about 100,000 distinct CDR3 sequences, approximately 15% found once; its top ten account for 42%. Material for sequencing was blood. Receptors originate from a woman in her fifties or sixties with Graves' hyperthyroidism.

Ten or more counts support this clonotype. This sequence joins TRBV11-2 and TRBJ2-7; D unresolved. The germline V and J ends were trimmed by 1 base and 1 base, with 8 bases remaining between them. The germline gives CDR1 SGHAT, CDR2 FQNNGV. The CDR3 has 14 amino acids. As DNA, the CDR3 is TGTGCCAGCAGCTTAGGTAGCACATCCTACGAGCAGTACTTC. Encoded protein: CASSLGSTSYEQYF. Together with reference TRBV11-2 and TRBJ2-7, the CDR3 gives the full variable domain: EAGVAQSPRYKIIEKRQSVAFWCNPISGHATLYWYQQILGQGPKLLIQFQNNGVVDDSQLPKDRFSAERLKGVDSTLKIQPAKLEDSAVYLCASSLGSTSYEQYFGPGTRLTVT.

This clonotype was found many times. The rearrangement links TRBV2 to TRBJ2-6; no firm D call. V gave up 8 bases and J gave up 2 bases, with 10 bases separating them. The germline gives CDR1 SNHLY, CDR2 FYNNEI. The CDR3 length is 14 residues. The CDR3 spells CASRWRTGANVLTF. CDR3 DNA sequence: TGTGCCAGCCGTTGGCGGACTGGGGCCAACGTCCTGACTTTC.

At least ten counts were recorded for this clonotype. The chain links TRBV2 to TRBJ2-7; TRBD2 might be the D (5 bases). This CDR3 has 14 amino acids. Germline V gene lookup returns CDR1 SNHLY and CDR2 FYNNEI. Trimming left V 10 bases short and J 1 base short, with 17 bases between. The CDR3 here is CATATPGISYEQYV. CDR3 sequence (DNA): TGTGCCACCGCCACCCCCGGGATATCCTACGAGCAGTACGTC.